The 18 T cell receptor beta chains below were found in one sample sequenced in a study of blood T cells in healthy people across ages. Alongside a J-beta primer mix, a sample-barcoded 5' primer served in a second PCR lasting roughly 6 to 11 cycles. One entry per CDR3 protein results from TCRdb running MiXCR on the 5' RACE reads. The data contain under 700,000 distinct CDR3 sequences, around 24% of them seen just once; the ten biggest clones take up approximately 8.7%. The sample also formed part of further work on T cells of mothers and their children.

Sequenced material: blood. The source is a boy under 18 in good health.

This rearrangement joins TRBV9 to TRBJ2-5, with TRBD2 matching 10 bases. The J call may be incorrect, as the DNA end agrees better with TRBJ2-1. CDR3 size: 16 residues. From germline, CDR1 is SGDLS and CDR2 YYNGEE. The CDR3 spells CASSVAKRGGLNEQFF. The CDR3 bases are TGTGCCAGCAGCGTAGCGAAGCGGGGGGGGCTCAATGAGCAGTTCTTC.

This clonotype was counted only a few times. The chain is built from TRBV7-9 and TRBJ2-5; 12 nucleotides agree with TRBD2. Judging by the DNA end, TRBJ2-1 fits better; the J call may be wrong. The CDR3 sequence is 16 residues long. Germline lookup yields CDR1 SEHNR and CDR2 FQNEAQ (reference sequence). The CDR3 bases are TGTGCCAGCAGCTTAGTCCTAGCGGGGGGGACCAATGAGCAGTTCTTC. Translated: CASSLVLAGGTNEQFF.

The chain uses TRBV5-1 and TRBJ2-1, with 8 bases lining up with TRBD2. The CDR3 contains 17 residues. Looked up from germline, CDR1 is SGHRS and CDR2 is YFSETQ. Trimming cost V 4 bases and J 4 bases; bases outside gene matches: 13. CDR3: CASSRPRGETEYNEQFF. The CDR3 bases are TGCGCCAGCAGCCGACCGCGGGGGGAGACAGAATACAATGAGCAGTTCTTC.

This clonotype was detected only a few times. The chain combines TRBV6-1 with TRBJ2-5; 11 bases map to TRBD1. The J segment lost 2 bases and the V segment lost 9 bases, leaving 14 bases of the junction unmatched. Germline lookup yields CDR1 MNHNS and CDR2 SASEGT. The CDR3 sequence is 17 residues long. The CDR3 is CASMAGTGGRGQETQYF. DNA of the CDR3: TGTGCCAGTATGGCCGGGACAGGGGGGAGAGGTCAAGAGACCCAGTACTTC.

Ten or more counts support this clonotype. This chain joins TRBV28 and TRBJ1-3, with TRBD1 as a possible D gene (5 bases). The germline gives CDR1 MDHEN, CDR2 SYDVKM. The CDR3 contains 14 residues. Trimming took 8 bases from V and 4 from J, leaving 15 bases between them. The CDR3 DNA reads as TGTGCCAGCCGGGCGGGGGGTGTCGGAAACACCATATATTTT. Translating it yields CASRAGGVGNTIYF.

This clonotype showed up just a few times. This chain uses TRBV24-1 with TRBJ1-2; no clear D. Trimming left V 1 base short and J 5 bases short, with 7 bases between. Germline V gives CDR1 KGHDR, CDR2 SFDVKD. This CDR3 has 13 amino acids. The CDR3: CATSDFQGYGYTF. CDR3 in DNA: TGTGCCACCAGTGATTTCCAAGGGTATGGCTACACCTTC.

With regard to this clonotype: At one of its ends the junction is not consistent with the germline gene, which may arise from a read error. CDR3 nucleotide sequence: TGCGCCAGCAACCAAGAGGGCCAGGGAGGGACTGAAGCTTTCTTT. It codes for CASNQEGQGGTEAFF. The chain links TRBV4-1 to TRBJ1-1; D perhaps matches TRBD1 (5 bases). CDR1 MGHRA and CDR2 YSYEKL come from the germline V gene. The CDR3 length is 15 residues.

In its sample, this clonotype was seen a few times. The chain carries TRBV7-9 and TRBJ2-5; D is unclear. V was cut by 8 bases and J by 14 bases, with 15 bases left in between. This CDR3 has 10 residues. CDR1 is SEHNR, CDR2 FQNEAQ, per germline (reference sequence). CDR3 coding DNA: TGTGCCAGCTCGTATTTATCGGGTTACTTC. The encoded protein is CASSYLSGYF. The whole variable domain, filled in from reference TRBV7-9 and TRBJ2-5, reads DTGVSQNPRHKITKRGQNVTFRCDPISEHNRLYWYRQTLGQGPEFLTYFQNEAQLEKSRLLSDRFSAERPKGSFSTLEIQRTEQGDSAMYLCASSYLSGYFGPGTRLLVL.

The rearrangement uses TRBV18 and TRBJ2-5; D not certain. The V gene's germline CDR1 is KGHSH and CDR2 LQKENI. Between the trimmed V and J ends, which lost 3 bases and 5 bases, there was a span of 7 bases. The length of the CDR3 is 12 residues. CDR3 bases: TGTGCCAGCTCACCGCCCGCGGAGACCCAGTACTTC. Protein product: CASSPPAETQYF.

This clonotype was counted only a few times. The V gene is TRBV29-1, the J gene TRBJ1-4, with 7 nucleotides matching TRBD1. Germline V gives CDR1 SQVTM, CDR2 ANQGSEA. With 4 bases clipped from V and 10 bases from J, the junction kept 12 bases outside the gene matches. The CDR3 has 14 residues. This CDR3 is CSVGGTEAGGKLFF. In nucleotides, the CDR3 is TGCAGCGTTGGGGGGACAGAGGCCGGGGGAAAACTGTTTTTT.

The chain combines TRBV5-6 with TRBJ1-4; D call uncertain. Trimming left V 3 bases short and J 8 bases short, with 20 bases between. The CDR3 contains 16 residues. Germline CDR1 SGHDT, CDR2 YYEEEE. CDR3 in amino acids: CASSSLSGKGREKLFF. The CDR3 region has the DNA TGTGCCAGCAGCTCCCTCTCGGGGAAAGGTCGGGAAAAACTGTTTTTT.

The V call is TRBV3-1, the J call TRBJ2-1; 13 positions agree with TRBD2. With 0 bases clipped from V and 3 bases from J, the junction kept 8 bases outside the gene matches. Germline-derived CDR1 and CDR2 are LGHDT and YNNKEL (reference sequence). The CDR3 is made up of 19 amino acids. The CDR3 coding sequence is TGTGCCAGCAGCCAAGAGGGTACCGGGACTAGCGGGGACTACAATGAGCAGTTCTTC. It translates to CASSQEGTGTSGDYNEQFF.

The chain is built from TRBV15 and TRBJ1-4; D gene unclear. CDR1 and CDR2 from the germline V gene are LNHNV and YYDKDF (reference sequence). Trimming cost V 6 bases and J 5 bases, with 10 bases left between them. CDR3 size: 13 residues. The CDR3 DNA sequence: TGTGCCACCAGTTGGGGTCAAAATGAAAAACTGTTTTTT. Its translation: CATSWGQNEKLFF.

The J gene is TRBJ2-5, the V gene TRBV7-3; maybe TRBD2 (6 bases). With 0 bases removed from V and 2 bases from J, the gap between germline ends came to 10 bases. The CDR3 length is 15 residues. Germline V gene sequence: CDR1 SGHTA, CDR2 FQGTGA. This CDR3 reads CASSLTLTRQETQYF. CDR3 coding DNA: TGTGCCAGCAGCTTAACGTTGACTAGACAAGAGACCCAGTACTTC.

The J gene is TRBJ1-2, the V gene TRBV20-1, with D hard to call. In germline, CDR1 is DFQATT, CDR2 SNEGSKA (reference sequence). Between the trimmed V and J ends, which lost 0 bases and 2 bases, there was a span of 10 bases. The CDR3 runs to 14 residues. CDR3 nucleotides: TGCAGTGCTAGAGACATTGGGAGGAACTATGGCTACACCTTC. Amino acids: CSARDIGRNYGYTF.

This rearrangement joins TRBV6-5 to TRBJ1-5; D is undetermined. The CDR3 loop spans 14 amino acids. V gave up 6 bases and J gave up 2 bases, with 11 bases separating them. The germline V gene encodes CDR1 MNHEY and CDR2 SVGAGI. CDR3 region: CASRREGGNQPQHF. As DNA, the CDR3 is TGTGCCAGCAGGAGGGAAGGTGGCAATCAGCCCCAGCATTTT.

A few counts support this clonotype. The chain uses TRBV7-9 and TRBJ1-2; the match to TRBD1 covers 7 bases. CDR3 length: 13 amino acids. The V gene end was trimmed by 5 bases and the J gene end by 8 bases; junction bases not matched to a gene: 8. Per germline, CDR1 SEHNR and CDR2 FQNEAQ (reference sequence). CDR3 in DNA: TGTGCCAGCAGCCCTGGGACAGCGGGCGGCTACACCTTC. Its translation: CASSPGTAGGYTF.

This clonotype turned up a few times. The chain recombines TRBV20-1 with TRBJ1-1; D ambiguous. Germline assignment: CDR1 DFQATT and CDR2 SNEGSKA (reference sequence). The CDR3 length is 17 residues. V lost 1 base, J lost 7 bases, and 25 bases lay in between. This CDR3 is CSARVDSLGKGTHEAFF. The CDR3 region has the DNA TGCAGTGCTAGAGTTGATTCGCTAGGAAAGGGTACCCATGAAGCTTTCTTT.